This TCR beta chain was profiled in a study of blood T cell repertoires in COVID-19. This CDR3 has 16 residues. Germline CDR1 and CDR2: SGDLS and YYNGEE. The germline V and J ends were trimmed by 3 bases and 0 bases, with 15 bases remaining between them. This clone is termed medium-sized. The assay was immunoSEQ multiplex PCR, and TCRdb's table has in-frame clones only and misses some. The sample holds more than 95,000 clones, roughly 84% seen once. The gene calls are TRBV9 and TRBJ1-2, with D possibly matching TRBD1 (5 bases). Sequenced input: peripheral blood. This receptor was identified in a human donor in a cohort sampled during active or convalescent COVID-19. The CDR3 DNA reads TGTGCCAGCAGCGCCTTGGGGGGGTTCTCTAACTATGGCTACACCTTC. It specifies CASSALGGFSNYGYTF.